A single sample gave rise to the 18 T cell receptor beta chains below, sequenced in a study of graft-versus-host responses after intestinal transplantation. These receptors have no known antigen. Clones were sequenced by immunoSEQ multiplex PCR, and TCRdb holds only the in-frame ones, with some missing. In the table there are approximately 90,000 clones, roughly 85% of which are singletons. Sequences were derived from unstimulated CD4+ T cells sorted from spleen or lymph node cells, sampled before intestinal transplant. The origin of the receptors is a human donor who received an intestinal transplant.

This clone was detected only once. The V gene is TRBV9, the J gene TRBJ2-5; D is perhaps TRBD2 (5 bases). Germline values: CDR1 SGDLS, CDR2 YYNGEE. The CDR3 length is 16 residues. The V end was cut by 0 bases, the J end by 2 bases, with 14 bases between. The CDR3 coding sequence is TGTGCCAGCAGCGTAGCTGGACTGGTGGGGCAAGAGACCCAGTACTTC. Protein: CASSVAGLVGQETQYF.

This clone was detected only a few times. The chain recombines TRBV6-1 with TRBJ1-5; D is unresolved. The V gene lost 6 bases and the J gene lost 6 bases, with 15 bases spanning the gap. Germline CDR1 reads MNHNS; CDR2 reads SASEGT. The CDR3 extends over 14 amino acids. Written as DNA, the CDR3 is TGTGCCAGCAGGGCAGGCATTCGGGGTCAGCCCCAGCATTTT. It specifies CASRAGIRGQPQHF.

The rearrangement links TRBV19 to TRBJ2-5, with a possible D match to TRBD1 (5 bases). Germline values: CDR1 LNHDA, CDR2 SQIVND (reference sequence). There are 13 residues in the CDR3. V lost 3 bases and J lost 4, with 9 bases in between. DNA of the CDR3: TGTGCCAGTAGTATGAACAGGTTAGAGACCCAGTACTTC. As protein: CASSMNRLETQYF.

This chain links TRBV29-1 with TRBJ2-5, with 7 bases aligning to TRBD1. This CDR3 has 14 residues. J lost 3 bases, V lost 4 bases, and 8 bases had no gene match. Germline assignment: CDR1 SQVTM and CDR2 ANQGSEA. CDR3 in amino acids: CSVVPGTVKETQYF. CDR3 sequence (DNA): TGCAGCGTTGTGCCCGGGACAGTCAAAGAGACCCAGTACTTC. Complete variable domain (other parts from reference TRBV29-1 and TRBJ2-5): SAVISQKPSRDICQRGTSLTIQCQVDSQVTMMFWYRQQPGQSLTLIATANQGSEATYESGFVIDKFPISRPNLTFSTLTVSNMSPEDSSIYLCSVVPGTVKETQYFGPGTRLLVL.

This chain uses TRBV11-1 with TRBJ2-7, with 10 bases lining up with TRBD1. The V and J ends lost 5 bases and 1 base, in that order; junction bases with no gene match: 8. Germline V gives CDR1 SGHAT, CDR2 FQDESV (reference sequence). The CDR3 is 16 amino acids. This CDR3 reads CASSPRDRGWSYEQYF. The CDR3 bases are TGTGCCAGCAGCCCCCGGGACAGGGGATGGTCCTACGAGCAGTACTTC.

V is TRBV27 and J is TRBJ1-2, with 7 bases matching TRBD1. J gave up 4 bases and V 5 bases, and 10 bases lay outside the gene matches. The CDR3 length is 15 residues. Per germline, CDR1 MNHEY and CDR2 SMNVEV (reference sequence). CDR3 DNA sequence: TGTGCCAGCAGTCCAGTGGGTAGACAGGGCTATGGCTACACCTTC. As protein: CASSPVGRQGYGYTF.

The chain recombines TRBV4-1 with TRBJ1-5; D ambiguous. CDR1 and CDR2 (germline): MGHRA, YSYEKL. The CDR3 totals 15 residues. V lost 0 bases and J 3 bases, leaving 9 bases between the germline ends. CDR3 sequence: CASSQDLTANQPQHF. The CDR3 DNA is TGCGCCAGCAGCCAAGATTTAACAGCCAATCAGCCCCAGCATTTT.

Only one count was recorded for this clone. The chain joins TRBV7-8 to TRBJ2-2; D is possibly TRBD2 (6 bases). V was trimmed by 6 bases and J by 4 bases, leaving 15 bases between them. CDR3 length equals 15 residues. Germline loops: CDR1 SGHVS, CDR2 FQNEAQ. The CDR3 DNA reads TGTGCCAGCAGTTCCTCCCAGGGAGGCACCGGGGAGCTGTTTTTT. It specifies CASSSSQGGTGELFF.

The DNA of the CDR3 is TGTGCCAGCAGCTTGTTTGGGACAGTTTCACCCCTCCACTTT. It is translated as CASSLFGTVSPLHF. This rearrangement joins TRBV5-4 to TRBJ1-6, with TRBD1 matching 7 bases. Germline V lookup: CDR1 SGHNT, CDR2 YYREEE (reference sequence). CDR3 length equals 14 residues. The trim removed 1 base at V and 9 bases at J, leaving 4 bases unmatched.

This sequence joins TRBV15 and TRBJ2-1, with a tentative D call TRBD1 (8 bases). Germline V gene sequence: CDR1 LNHNV, CDR2 YYDKDF (reference sequence). Trimming took 0 bases from V and 5 from J, leaving 14 bases between them. The CDR3 runs to 16 residues. CDR3 DNA: TGTGCCACCAGCAGAGATTACAGGGGGGGGGACAATGAGCAGTTCTTC. Translating gives CATSRDYRGGDNEQFF.

V and J are TRBV6-5 and TRBJ2-7; the D gene is possibly TRBD2 (5 bases). V was cut by 4 bases and J by 2 bases, with 9 bases left in between. The germline gives CDR1 MNHEY, CDR2 SVGAGI. The CDR3 is 13 amino acids. The CDR3: CASSFPGTYEQYF. The CDR3 nucleotides read TGTGCCAGCAGTTTCCCGGGAACCTACGAGCAGTACTTC.

The V gene is TRBV5-1, the J gene TRBJ2-5, with a weak D call TRBD2 (6 bases). This CDR3 contains 12 residues. CDR1 is SGHRS and CDR2 is YFSETQ in the germline V gene. The V gene lost 4 bases and the J gene lost 7 bases, with 11 bases spanning the gap. CDR3 sequence reads: CASSGEAGTQYF. CDR3 DNA sequence: TGCGCCAGCAGCGGGGAGGCTGGGACCCAGTACTTC.

The chain recombines TRBV6-6 with TRBJ2-1; 15 bases are shared with TRBD2. Germline-derived CDR1 and CDR2 are MNHNY and SVGAGI (reference sequence). Trimming cost V 6 bases and J 9 bases; bases outside gene matches: 6. The CDR3 length is 15 residues. CDR3 sequence reads: CASRRTSGGAGEQFF. CDR3 sequence (DNA): TGTGCCAGCAGACGGACTAGCGGGGGGGCCGGTGAGCAGTTCTTC.

The CDR3 sequence is CASSWEGANYGYTF. CDR3 bases: TGTGCCAGCAGCTGGGAGGGAGCTAACTATGGCTACACCTTC. V gene TRBV13 combines with J gene TRBJ1-2; D remains ambiguous. The V end lost 4 bases, the J end lost 0 bases, and 9 bases lay between the germline ends. Per germline, CDR1 PRHDT and CDR2 FYEKMQ (reference sequence). The CDR3 runs to 14 residues.

V gene TRBV28 combines with J gene TRBJ2-7, with D unclear. Germline V lookup: CDR1 MDHEN, CDR2 SYDVKM. The CDR3 totals 11 residues. Trimming stripped 7 bases from V and 2 bases from J, with 6 bases between. CDR3 amino acids: CASTTTYEQYF. In nucleotides, the CDR3 is TGTGCCAGCACCACAACCTACGAGCAGTACTTC. The variable domain in full, completed from reference TRBV28 and TRBJ2-7, reads DVKVTQSSRYLVKRTGEKVFLECVQDMDHENMFWYRQDPGLGLRLIYFSYDVKMKEKGDIPEGYSVSREKKERFSLILESASTNQTSMYLCASTTTYEQYFGPGTRLTVT.

The chain carries TRBV5-1 and TRBJ1-1; 7 bases align to TRBD1. This CDR3 has 13 residues. Trimming removed 7 bases from V and 2 bases from J; junction bases left unmatched: 5. In germline, CDR1 is SGHRS, CDR2 YFSETQ. For the CDR3, the DNA is TGCGCCAGCCTCCGGGACAGTAACACTGAAGCTTTCTTT. Amino acid sequence: CASLRDSNTEAFF.

The V gene is TRBV5-8, the J gene TRBJ1-1; possible D gene TRBD1, 5 bases. Germline V CDR1 and CDR2: SGHTS, YDEGEE. CDR3 length: 14 amino acids. Trimming stripped 1 base from V and 6 bases from J, with 13 bases between. The CDR3 is CASSLRQGHAEAFF. CDR3 nucleotides: TGTGCCAGCAGCTTGAGGCAGGGTCACGCTGAAGCTTTCTTT.

The table lists this clone with a few counts. The chain carries TRBV6-1 and TRBJ2-7, with a possible D match to TRBD1 (6 bases). The CDR3 covers 14 residues. Germline CDR1 and CDR2: MNHNS and SASEGT. The V and J ends lost 6 bases and 1 base respectively, with 13 bases between them. CDR3 DNA sequence: TGTGCCAGCAGGTGGCAGGGGACATCCTACGAGCAGTACTTC. Encoded protein: CASRWQGTSYEQYF.